The rows below give T cell receptor beta chains drawn from one sample of a study of regulatory and conventional T cells in RAG deficiency. The data were produced by immunoSEQ multiplex PCR, yet TCRdb's version contains in-frame clones alone and is incomplete. This sample has 34,000 or so clones, with about 80% found just once. A further study also used this sample, focusing on regulatory T cells.

Source material: CD4+ effector T cells sorted from blood. These TCRs come from a human donor in good health. Both conserved end residues are part of each CDR3. Fields, in order: V gene, J gene, CDR3 protein.

TRBV6-1,TRBJ1-1,CAGTVNTEAFF
TRBV27,TRBJ2-5,CASSFHSDRLETQYF
TRBV4-1,TRBJ1-2,CASSPPIRGEDGYTF
TRBV29-1,TRBJ1-4,CSVFVGEKLFF
TRBV18,TRBJ1-5,CASSPTPGDQPQHF
TRBV6-1,TRBJ1-2,CASSESNYGYTF
TRBV9,TRBJ1-2,CASSVGAPKFNYGYTF
TRBV20-1,TRBJ1-1,CSARDQGRAFF
TRBV30,TRBJ2-4,CAWSKRAGTLAKNIQYF
TRBV2,TRBJ2-3,CASTEDRVGTDTQYF
TRBV7-2,TRBJ1-4,CASSLGVGTGYEKLFF
TRBV29-1,TRBJ1-4,CSVTSGGQRNEKLFF
TRBV6-1,TRBJ1-1,CASSEQRTFGEAFF
TRBV19,TRBJ2-5,CASSLQGVSQETQYF
TRBV19,TRBJ2-1,CASSIPRGQYNEQFF
TRBV27,TRBJ2-1,CATSRRGGGAYNEQFF
TRBV7-3,TRBJ2-6,CASSKDRDSGANVLTF
TRBV30,TRBJ1-5,CAWSVEGIQPQHF
TRBV30,TRBJ2-2,CAWSKALSYAGELFF
TRBV18,TRBJ1-2,CASSPTADIYGYTF
TRBV9,TRBJ1-2,CASSVDRGGQGGYTF
TRBV7-3,TRBJ2-7,CASSLGGGLKGEQYF